Listed here are 25 T cell receptor beta chains from one sample, sequenced in a study of blood T cell repertoires in COVID-19. Assay used: immunoSEQ multiplex PCR; TCRdb lists only in-frame clones, some missing. Of about 39,000 clones in the sample, 75% to 90% are singletons; the top ten hold approximately 25%. Sequenced input: peripheral blood. The receptors come from a man aged 45-60 years with active or convalescent COVID-19.

The rearrangement joins TRBV27 to TRBJ1-2; no firm D call. This CDR3 is built from 12 residues. Trimming removed 7 bases at V and 4 bases at J, with 10 bases between. Germline CDR1 MNHEY, CDR2 SMNVEV (reference sequence). CDR3 nucleotides: TGTGCCAGCACGAACACATCCTATGGCTACACCTTC. Translation: CASTNTSYGYTF.

The rearrangement links TRBV4-1 to TRBJ1-2; D gene uncertain. There are 13 residues in the CDR3. Trimming cost V 3 bases and J 3 bases, with 8 bases left between them. Germline lookup yields CDR1 MGHRA and CDR2 YSYEKL. As DNA, the CDR3 is TGCGCCAGCAGCCACATTCGCGACTATGGCTACACCTTC. It is translated as CASSHIRDYGYTF.

The chain carries TRBV2 and TRBJ1-6, with 7 bases aligning to TRBD1. The V gene's germline CDR1 is SNHLY and CDR2 FYNNEI. Trimming cost V 3 bases and J 8 bases; bases outside gene matches: 4. The CDR3 loop spans 14 amino acids. CDR3 in DNA: TGTGCCAGCAGTGAGGAGGGGGCATATTCACCCCTCCACTTT. Translation: CASSEEGAYSPLHF.

This clone showed up just a few times. This chain links TRBV7-2 with TRBJ1-5; maybe TRBD1 (5 bases). CDR3 length: 14 amino acids. Per germline, CDR1 SGHTA and CDR2 FQGNSA. Trimming cost V 2 bases and J 7 bases, with 12 bases left between them. The CDR3 region is CASSLIGVGQPQHF. The DNA for the CDR3 is TGTGCCAGCAGCTTAATAGGGGTTGGGCAGCCCCAGCATTTT. The full variable domain, completed using reference TRBV7-2 and TRBJ1-5, is GAGVSQSPSNKVTEKGKDVELRCDPISGHTALYWYRQSLGQGLEFLIYFQGNSAPDKSGLPSDRFSAERTGGSVSTLTIQRTQQEDSAVYLCASSLIGVGQPQHFGDGTRLSIL.

CDR3 sequence: CASRLSGGHGYTF. The DNA of the CDR3 is TGTGCCAGCAGGTTGTCCGGGGGGCATGGCTACACCTTC. The genes are TRBV28 and TRBJ1-2; TRBD1 might be the D (6 bases). V gave up 6 bases and J gave up 6 bases, with 14 bases separating them. The germline CDR1 and CDR2 sequences are MDHEN and SYDVKM. The CDR3 has 13 residues.

The gene calls are TRBV5-8 and TRBJ1-2; D is perhaps TRBD1 (6 bases). The germline V and J ends were trimmed by 3 bases and 3 bases, with 9 bases remaining between them. The CDR3 is made up of 13 amino acids. The germline CDR1 and CDR2 sequences are SGHTS and YDEGEE. CDR3 DNA sequence: TGTGCCAGCAGCTACCGGACAGACTATGGCTACACCTTC. Protein sequence: CASSYRTDYGYTF.

The chain carries TRBV19 and TRBJ1-5; no reliable D call. The CDR3 consists of 13 residues. CDR1 is LNHDA, CDR2 SQIVND, per germline (reference sequence). With 4 bases removed from V and 3 bases from J, the gap between germline ends came to 7 bases. Here the CDR3 reads CASSTGFNQPQHF. CDR3 nucleotide sequence: TGTGCCAGTAGTACGGGATTCAATCAGCCCCAGCATTTT.

This chain joins TRBV2 and TRBJ1-4; D might be TRBD1 (6 bases). The CDR3 is 15 amino acids. The germline V gene has CDR1 SNHLY and CDR2 FYNNEI. The ends were cut back, 6 bases at V and 7 bases at J, with 18 bases in the middle. The chain's CDR3 is CASRKQGEGTEKLFF. The DNA for the CDR3 is TGTGCCAGCAGGAAACAGGGAGAGGGAACTGAAAAACTGTTTTTT.

This chain connects TRBV6-2 or TRBV6-3 to TRBJ2-2, with 8 bases that match TRBD2. Germline trimming cut 4 bases from V and 3 bases from J; bases unmatched to any gene: 10. Germline lookup yields CDR1 MNHEY and CDR2 SVGEGT. The CDR3 covers 17 residues. CDR3 in amino acids: CASSFPAGAVYTGELFF. CDR3 in DNA: TGTGCCAGCAGTTTCCCAGCGGGAGCTGTTTACACCGGGGAGCTGTTTTTT.

Only a few counts were recorded for this clone. The V call is TRBV3-1 (or the pseudogene TRBV3-2), the J call TRBJ1-1; 7 nucleotides align to TRBD1. The length of the CDR3 is 17 residues. Germline CDR1 LGHDT, CDR2 YNNKEL (reference sequence). With 3 bases clipped from V and 6 bases from J, the junction kept 16 bases outside the gene matches. The DNA of the CDR3 is TGTGCCAGCAGCCATGCGACAGGGCCCAGGGGAATGGCTGAAGCTTTCTTT. This encodes CASSHATGPRGMAEAFF.

This clone was counted between two and nine times. V gene TRBV1 combines with J gene TRBJ1-6; TRBD1, the table's D call, was not compared with the DNA. TRBV1 is reported as a pseudogene. This CDR3 region has 18 residues. The CDR3 region is CTSSQDSPPTGPTSPLHF. The CDR3 DNA follows: TGCACCAGCAGCCAAGATTCCCCACCCACAGGTCCTACTTCACCCCTCCACTTT.

The V gene is TRBV19, the J gene TRBJ1-5; D remains unclear. V was shortened by 9 bases and J by 10 bases, with 25 bases between the two germline ends. CDR1 and CDR2 from the germline V gene are LNHDA and SQIVND (reference sequence). The CDR3 loop spans 15 amino acids. Here the CDR3 DNA reads TGTGCCAGCAAACCAGCCGCAGGAGGATGGGGTCCCCAGCATTTT. This encodes CASKPAAGGWGPQHF.

The V call is TRBV28, the J call TRBJ1-1, with 7 bases identical to TRBD1. V lost 4 bases and J lost 1; bases outside the gene matches: 9. Germline V gives CDR1 MDHEN, CDR2 SYDVKM. The length of the CDR3 is 16 residues. CDR3 protein: CASSSYVGQTNTEAFF. The CDR3 nucleotides read TGTGCCAGCAGTTCCTACGTGGGACAGACGAACACTGAAGCTTTCTTT.

In its sample, this clone was seen once. This chain links TRBV7-8 with TRBJ2-5; D ambiguous. Between the trimmed V and J ends, which lost 1 base and 3 bases, there was a span of 6 bases. CDR3 size: 13 residues. CDR1 is SGHVS and CDR2 is FQNEAQ in the germline V gene. The chain's CDR3 is CASSLEREETQYF. The CDR3, as DNA: TGTGCCAGCAGCTTAGAACGCGAAGAGACCCAGTACTTC. Together with reference TRBV7-8 and TRBJ2-5, the CDR3 gives the full variable domain: GAGVSQSPRYKVAKRGQDVALRCDPISGHVSLFWYQQALGQGPEFLTYFQNEAQLDKSGLPSDRFFAERPEGSVSTLKIQRTQQEDSAVYLCASSLEREETQYFGPGTRLLVL.

The chain employs TRBV18 and TRBJ2-7, with D perhaps matching TRBD2 (5 bases). Trimming took off 3 bases at V and 3 bases at J, with 12 bases between the two ends. Germline V lookup: CDR1 KGHSH, CDR2 LQKENI. CDR3 length: 14 residues. CDR3 coding DNA: TGTGCCAGCTCACCGAGGGAGAAAGGCTACGAGCAGTACGTC. It translates to CASSPREKGYEQYV.

This chain links TRBV27 with TRBJ1-6; D not resolved. The CDR3 has 16 residues. Trimming stripped 3 bases from V and 4 bases from J, with 13 bases between. From germline, CDR1 is MNHEY and CDR2 SMNVEV (reference sequence). The CDR3 bases are TGTGCCAGCAGTTTGAGGCTCTACGATTATAATTCACCCCTCCACTTT. Its translation is CASSLRLYDYNSPLHF.

This clone appeared a few times. The chain couples TRBV15 to TRBJ1-5; D is unclear. The germline CDR1 and CDR2 sequences are LNHNV and YYDKDF (reference sequence). The CDR3 totals 13 residues. V was cut by 2 bases and J by 6 bases, with 8 bases left in between. The DNA of the CDR3 is TGTGCCACCAGCAGAAGAGTTTCTCAGCCCCAGCATTTT. It encodes CATSRRVSQPQHF.

The chain uses TRBV19 and TRBJ1-6, with 9 bases fitting TRBD1. Germline V lookup: CDR1 LNHDA, CDR2 SQIVND (reference sequence). With V trimmed by 4 bases and J by 9 bases, 4 bases remained unmatched. The CDR3 is 14 residues long. The CDR3 reads CASSTGTGISPLHF. CDR3 in DNA: TGTGCCAGTAGTACAGGGACAGGGATTTCACCCCTCCACTTT.

This clone was seen a handful of times. The chain employs TRBV3-1 (or the pseudogene TRBV3-2) and TRBJ2-3; possibly TRBD2 for D (6 bases). The CDR3 has 13 residues. Trimming took off 4 bases at V and 3 bases at J, with 8 bases between the two ends. Per the germline V gene, CDR1 is LGHDT and CDR2 is YNNKEL (reference sequence). The CDR3 DNA reads as TGTGCCAGCAGCCCCGGGGGTACAGATACGCAGTATTTT. Amino acid sequence: CASSPGGTDTQYF.

This clone appeared a few times. This chain joins TRBV18 and TRBJ2-2, with D unclear. Looked up from germline, CDR1 is KGHSH and CDR2 is LQKENI. The V end was cut by 3 bases, the J end by 8 bases, with 10 bases between. The CDR3 has 13 amino acids. CDR3 amino acids: CASSPSVVGELFF. In DNA, the CDR3 is TGTGCCAGCTCACCCAGCGTCGTTGGGGAGCTGTTTTTT.

The chain employs TRBV28 and TRBJ2-3, with 8 nucleotides matching TRBD1. The germline CDR1 and CDR2 sequences are MDHEN and SYDVKM. The ends lost 3 bases at V and 3 bases at J; junction bases unmatched: 2. This CDR3 comprises 14 residues. CDR3 in DNA: TGTGCCAGCAGTTTTACAGGGGGAACAGATACGCAGTATTTT. Translating gives CASSFTGGTDTQYF.

The V gene is TRBV7-2, the J gene TRBJ2-7, with 9 bases identical to TRBD1. The J segment lost 2 bases and the V segment lost 0 bases, leaving 8 bases of the junction unmatched. The germline V gene has CDR1 SGHTA and CDR2 FQGNSA. The CDR3 spans 17 residues. CDR3 region: CASSLASLQGATYEQYF. The CDR3 DNA sequence: TGTGCCAGCAGCTTAGCCAGCTTACAGGGGGCTACCTACGAGCAGTACTTC.

The genes are TRBV11-2 and TRBJ1-5; 7 nucleotides align to TRBD1. J was trimmed by 0 bases and V by 6 bases; bases with no gene match: 5. Germline V lookup: CDR1 SGHAT, CDR2 FQNNGV. This CDR3 comprises 15 residues. The CDR3 DNA sequence: TGTGCCAGCAGTTTACAGGGGAATAGCAATCAGCCCCAGCATTTT. Translation: CASSLQGNSNQPQHF.

This clone was observed a handful of times. V and J are TRBV10-3 and TRBJ1-1; D call uncertain. With 3 bases removed from V and 3 bases from J, the gap between germline ends came to 11 bases. Germline values: CDR1 ENHRY, CDR2 SYGVKD. This CDR3 region has 14 residues. The CDR3 bases are TGTGCCATCAGTGAATGGGGAGAGGACACTGAAGCTTTCTTT. Its translation: CAISEWGEDTEAFF.

The rearrangement joins TRBV6-5 to TRBJ2-4, with a tentative D call TRBD1 (5 bases). V lost 6 bases and J 9 bases, leaving 15 bases between the germline ends. Germline CDR1 is MNHEY and CDR2 is SVGAGI. The CDR3 runs to 13 residues. The CDR3 coding sequence is TGTGCCAGCAGCGGCGCGAGAAGGGGCATTCAGTACTTC. It is translated as CASSGARRGIQYF.